This note documents a single T cell receptor (beta chain) sequence. Its antigen is unknown. No clone much larger than this one lies a single base away; base qualities are absent. The CDR3 holds 14 amino acids from the cysteine to the phenylalanine. CDR3 DNA is the only sequence kept; it has 42 bases, read in frame from the first base. CDR1 and CDR2, per the germline V gene (reference sequence), are LNHDA and SQIVND. Here V drops 9 bases and J drops 6 bases, and the junction holds 11 bases not matched to any gene. To sequence the TCRbeta CDR3 region, genomic DNA was isolated from the sorted cells. The immunoSEQ Assay was used for sequencing of TCRbeta CDR3 regions. The table comes from immuneACCESS by way of TCRdb, which keeps in-frame sequences with V and J called. Part of the clones is missing from these tables; in studies checked, under half for an unresolved V gene and the rest for unknown reasons. The sample table holds roughly 49,000 clones, of which approximately 90% were seen once. Over 9% of the sample is taken by the ten largest.

The trial excluded patients who had a history of autoimmune disease or were on systemic immunosuppression. Peripheral blood for TCR sequencing was drawn from every dose cohort at baseline, at cycle 4 day 1 and at cycle 7 day 1. The samples were drawn from a first-in-human, open-label, multicenter phase I dose-escalation trial of ivuxolimab. Adults with locally advanced or metastatic head and neck squamous cell, hepatocellular, melanoma or renal cell carcinoma were enrolled in the trial. CD4+ and CD8+ T cells were sorted separately from peripheral blood before TCR sequencing. The sample is drawn from a study of OX40 agonist ivuxolimab in advanced cancers. In terms of the full investigation: Ivuxolimab was an agonistic, fully human IgG2 monoclonal antibody directed against OX40 (CD134), a costimulatory receptor. Prior anti-PD-1, anti-PD-L1 or anti-CTLA-4 therapy was permitted, and 35% to 40% of dose-escalation patients had received checkpoint inhibitors. The paper reports the monotherapy dose-escalation portion (N of about 54 patients) of the phase I ivuxolimab trial. The dose-escalation cohort was 82.7% male with a mean age of about 65 years, ranging from roughly 20 to 80. Intravenous ivuxolimab was administered to patients every 2 weeks at six dose levels: 0.01, 0.1, 0.3, 1.5, 3 and 10 mg/kg. Of the approximately 50 dose-escalation patients, hepatocellular carcinoma was present in approximately 20, melanoma in roughly 15, renal cell carcinoma in 9 and head and neck cancer in 9. The point of sequencing TCRbeta in the periphery was to test whether ivuxolimab changed TCR sequence diversity and drove clonal T-cell expansion. Three dose-escalation patients achieved partial responses, one with hepatocellular carcinoma and two with cutaneous melanoma.

Study-wide conclusions, independent of this receptor: Clonal expansion of both CD4+ and CD8+ blood T cells was observed from baseline to week 6 at doses 0.1 to 3.0 mg/kg. Low levels of normalized T-cell clonal expansion were also seen in some patients who did not respond. The antigen specificity of the clonally expanded peripheral T cells was not determined. In the 0.1-3.0 mg/kg groups, partial responders were among the patients with the lowest normalized peripheral clonal expansion, particularly in CD8+ T cells. On average, CD8+ T cells showed more expanded clones than CD4+ T cells after ivuxolimab.

Sequencing was performed on CD4+ or CD8+ T cells sorted from blood, taken in a trial of the OX40 agonist ivuxolimab. This receptor chain uses TRBV19 and TRBJ1-1, and 9 junction bases match TRBD1. This receptor was identified in an adult with an advanced solid tumor such as melanoma, head and neck, liver or kidney cancer. The DNA is as follows: TGTGCCAGCGGGGGGACAGGGATGCGCGCTGAAGCTTTCTTT. Translation gives CASGGTGMRAEAFF.